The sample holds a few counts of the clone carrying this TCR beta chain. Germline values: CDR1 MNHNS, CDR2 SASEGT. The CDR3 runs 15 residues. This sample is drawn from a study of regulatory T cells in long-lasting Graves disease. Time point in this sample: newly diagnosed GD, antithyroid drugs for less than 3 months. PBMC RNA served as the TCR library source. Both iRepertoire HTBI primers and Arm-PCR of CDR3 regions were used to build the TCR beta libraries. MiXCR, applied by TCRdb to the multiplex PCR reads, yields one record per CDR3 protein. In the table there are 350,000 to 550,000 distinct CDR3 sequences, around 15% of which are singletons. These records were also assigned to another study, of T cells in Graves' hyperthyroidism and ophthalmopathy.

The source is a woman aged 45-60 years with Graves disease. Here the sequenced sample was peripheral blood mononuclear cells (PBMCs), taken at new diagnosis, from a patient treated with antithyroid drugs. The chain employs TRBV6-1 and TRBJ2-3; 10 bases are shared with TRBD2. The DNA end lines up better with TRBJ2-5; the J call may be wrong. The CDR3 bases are TGTGCCAGCAGTGGCCTAGCGGGAGATCGGGAGACCCAGTACTTC. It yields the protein CASSGLAGDRETQYF.